Here is one T cell receptor (beta chain) with its context. The data were obtained in a study of tissue T cells after allogeneic stem cell transplantation. The CDR3 sequence is 14 residues long. CDR1 is SGHRS, CDR2 YFSETQ, per germline. Germline trimming cut 4 bases from V and 3 bases from J; bases unmatched to any gene: 2. Assay: immunoSEQ multiplex PCR; the TCRdb copy retains only in-frame clones and omits some. The sample shows over a thousand clones, 65% to 85% of them seen only once. The chain carries TRBV5-1 and TRBJ1-3; 9 bases are a match to TRBD1. The sequence derives from a male patient at least 60 years old with steroid-refractory graft-versus-host disease after an allogeneic stem cell transplant. Some T cells may be the graft donor's. Sequenced material: spleen tissue, taken at autopsy. As DNA, the CDR3 is TGCGCCAGCAGCACGGGACAGGGTGGAAACACCATATATTTT. This codes for CASSTGQGGNTIYF.